This TCR beta chain comes out of a study of shared clonotypes between healthy human individuals. General study points: Generation probabilities of non-shared clonotypes were lower (relative to those shared by all four donors).

With 5 bases clipped from V and 7 bases from J, the junction kept 12 bases outside the gene matches. The CDR3 totals 16 residues. CDR1 is SGHDN, CDR2 FVKESK, per germline. Repertoires were generated with immunoSEQ multiplex PCR, while TCRdb's copy carries only in-frame clones and drops some. In the table there are millions of clones, about 92% of which are singletons. Notes on this clone: Its antigen is not known.

This clonotype originated in a young man in good health. The sequenced sample consisted of naive CD4+ T cells sorted from blood. Regarding subset: CD45RA+ positively selected. The genes are TRBV14 and TRBJ1-3, with 9 bases matching TRBD1. CDR3 loop: CASSSLPTGGWNTIYF. The CDR3 DNA reads TGTGCCAGCAGCTCCCTGCCGACAGGGGGATGGAACACCATATATTTT.